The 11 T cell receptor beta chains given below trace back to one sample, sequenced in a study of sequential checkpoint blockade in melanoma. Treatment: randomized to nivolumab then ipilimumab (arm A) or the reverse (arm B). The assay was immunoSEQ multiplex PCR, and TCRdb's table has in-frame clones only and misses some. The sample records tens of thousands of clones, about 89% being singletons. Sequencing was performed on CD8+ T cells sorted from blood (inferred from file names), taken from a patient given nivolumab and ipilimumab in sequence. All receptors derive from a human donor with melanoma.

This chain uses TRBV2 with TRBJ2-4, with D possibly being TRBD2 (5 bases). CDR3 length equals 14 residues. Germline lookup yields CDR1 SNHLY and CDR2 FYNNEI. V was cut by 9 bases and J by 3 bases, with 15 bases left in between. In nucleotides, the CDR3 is TGTGCCAGTGGATCTAGGACTCACAAAAACATTCAGTACTTC. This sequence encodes CASGSRTHKNIQYF.

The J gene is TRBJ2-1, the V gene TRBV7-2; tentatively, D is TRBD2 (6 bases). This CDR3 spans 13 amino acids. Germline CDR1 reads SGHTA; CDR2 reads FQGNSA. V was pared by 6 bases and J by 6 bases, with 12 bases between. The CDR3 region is CASSLSEGNEQFF. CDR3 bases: TGTGCCAGCAGTCTCTCGGAGGGCAATGAGCAGTTCTTC.

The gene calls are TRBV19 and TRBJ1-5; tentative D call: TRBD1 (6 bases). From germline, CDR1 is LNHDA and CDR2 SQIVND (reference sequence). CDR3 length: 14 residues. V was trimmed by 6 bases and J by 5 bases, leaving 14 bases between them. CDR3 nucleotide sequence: TGTGCCAGTAGCTGGGGGACAATAGATCAGCCCCAGCATTTT. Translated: CASSWGTIDQPQHF.

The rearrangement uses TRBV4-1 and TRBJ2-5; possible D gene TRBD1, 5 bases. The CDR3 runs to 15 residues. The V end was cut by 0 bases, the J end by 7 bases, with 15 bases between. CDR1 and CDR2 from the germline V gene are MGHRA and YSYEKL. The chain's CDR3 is CASSQEISRVGTQYF. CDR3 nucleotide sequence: TGCGCCAGCAGCCAAGAAATCTCCAGGGTTGGGACCCAGTACTTC.

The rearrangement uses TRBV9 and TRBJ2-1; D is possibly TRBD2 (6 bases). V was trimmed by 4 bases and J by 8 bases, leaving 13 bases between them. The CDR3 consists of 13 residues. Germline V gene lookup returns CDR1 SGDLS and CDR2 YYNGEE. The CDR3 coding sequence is TGTGCCAGCAGCCCCCGGACGGGGGATGAGCAGTTCTTC. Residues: CASSPRTGDEQFF.

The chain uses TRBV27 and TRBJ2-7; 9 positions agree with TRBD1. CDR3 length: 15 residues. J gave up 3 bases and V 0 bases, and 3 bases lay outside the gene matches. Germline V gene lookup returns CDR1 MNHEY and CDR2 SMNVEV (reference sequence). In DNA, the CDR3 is TGTGCCAGCAGTTTATCGGGACAGGGAGGCTACGAGCAGTACGTC. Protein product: CASSLSGQGGYEQYV.

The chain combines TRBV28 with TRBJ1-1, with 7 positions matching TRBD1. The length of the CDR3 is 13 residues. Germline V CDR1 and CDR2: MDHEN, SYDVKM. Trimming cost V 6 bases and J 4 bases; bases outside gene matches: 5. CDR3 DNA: TGTGCCAGCAGCCCGGGACAGATCACTGAAGCTTTCTTT. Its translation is CASSPGQITEAFF.

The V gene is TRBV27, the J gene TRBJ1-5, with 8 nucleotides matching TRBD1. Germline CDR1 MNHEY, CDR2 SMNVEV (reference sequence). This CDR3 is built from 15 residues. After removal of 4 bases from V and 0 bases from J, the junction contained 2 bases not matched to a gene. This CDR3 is CASSWTGNSNQPQHF. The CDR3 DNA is TGTGCCAGCAGTTGGACAGGGAATAGCAATCAGCCCCAGCATTTT.

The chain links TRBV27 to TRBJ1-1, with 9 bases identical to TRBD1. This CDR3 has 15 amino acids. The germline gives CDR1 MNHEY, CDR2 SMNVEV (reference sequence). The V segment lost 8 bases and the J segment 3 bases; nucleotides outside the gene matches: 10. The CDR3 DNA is TGTGCCAGCCGCTCCTACAGGGGGCCTGACACTGAAGCTTTCTTT. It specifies CASRSYRGPDTEAFF.

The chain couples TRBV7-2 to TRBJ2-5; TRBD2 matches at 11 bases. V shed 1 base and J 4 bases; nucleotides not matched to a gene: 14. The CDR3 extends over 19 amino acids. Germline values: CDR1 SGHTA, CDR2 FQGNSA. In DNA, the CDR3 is TGTGCCAGCAGCTTAGAGCCCCGACTAGCGGGGCATCTACGAGAGACCCAGTACTTC. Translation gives CASSLEPRLAGHLRETQYF.

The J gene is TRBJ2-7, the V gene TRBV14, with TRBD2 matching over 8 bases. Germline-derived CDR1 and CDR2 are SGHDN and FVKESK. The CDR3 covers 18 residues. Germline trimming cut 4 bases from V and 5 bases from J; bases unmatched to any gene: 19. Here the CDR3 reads CASSRLSPGTSFEDEQYF. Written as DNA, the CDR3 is TGTGCCAGCAGCCGGCTATCCCCCGGGACTAGTTTTGAGGACGAGCAGTACTTC.